Following are 2 T cell receptor beta chains from one sample sequenced in a study of blood T cell repertoires in COVID-19. Profiled with immunoSEQ multiplex PCR; TCRdb holds only in-frame clones, not every one. The sample carries 15,000 to 20,000 clones, 75% to 85% recorded once. The sample consisted of peripheral blood. The receptors were sampled from an elderly man with acute or convalescent COVID-19.

V and J are TRBV19 and TRBJ1-1; the D gene is possibly TRBD1 (5 bases). Trimming removed 5 bases from V and 2 bases from J, with 9 bases in between. The CDR3 spans 13 residues. Per the germline V gene, CDR1 is LNHDA and CDR2 is SQIVND (reference sequence). DNA of the CDR3: TGTGCCAGTAGTTCAGGGCTAAACACTGAAGCTTTCTTT. Its protein product is CASSSGLNTEAFF.

This chain links TRBV15 with TRBJ1-2; 7 positions match TRBD1. Trimming removed 0 bases from V and 6 bases from J; junction bases left unmatched: 1. Germline-derived CDR1 and CDR2 are LNHNV and YYDKDF (reference sequence). The CDR3 runs to 13 residues. CDR3: CATSRDQGDGYTF. CDR3 DNA sequence: TGTGCCACCAGCAGAGATCAGGGGGATGGCTACACCTTC.